These 7 T cell receptor beta chains were all obtained from the same sample, sequenced in a study of blood T cells in healthy people across ages. A second PCR of roughly 7 to 11 cycles used a sample-barcoded 5' primer and a J-beta primer mix. TCRdb re-analysed the 5' RACE reads in MiXCR, keeping a single row per CDR3 protein. Altogether about 1,600,000 distinct CDR3 sequences are present, around 39% being singletons, with the ten largest covering roughly 7.7%. Sequenced sample: blood. These receptor sequences come from a woman aged 18-29 years in good health.

The V gene is TRBV20-1, the J gene TRBJ1-4; the match to TRBD1 covers 9 bases. With V trimmed by 6 bases and J by 7 bases, 18 bases remained unmatched. This CDR3 contains 17 residues. The germline V gene encodes CDR1 DFQATT and CDR2 SNEGSKA (reference sequence). CDR3 region: CSARPGTGTKLGEKLFF. The CDR3 region has the DNA TGCAGTGCCAGGCCCGGGACAGGGACTAAATTGGGTGAAAAACTGTTTTTT.

V and J are TRBV28 and TRBJ2-4, with 7 bases matching TRBD1. There are 13 residues in the CDR3. From germline, CDR1 is MDHEN and CDR2 SYDVKM. V trimming: 6 bases; J trimming: 6 bases; junction bases outside the gene matches: 5. The CDR3 spells CASSPTGVNIQYF. CDR3 nucleotide sequence: TGTGCCAGCAGCCCAACAGGGGTAAACATTCAGTACTTC.

As for this clonotype: A much more abundant neighbour one base away suggests this may be a read error. The chain couples TRBV20-1 to TRBJ2-1; perhaps D is TRBD1 or TRBD2 (5 bases each). CDR1 is DFQATT and CDR2 is SNEGSKA in the germline V gene (reference sequence). The V and J ends lost 3 bases and 4 bases respectively, with 13 bases between them. The CDR3 loop spans 14 amino acids. The CDR3: CSARGERDYNEQFF. The DNA of the CDR3 is TGCAGTGCTAGGGGGGAGAGAGATTACAATGAGCAGTTCTTC.

The chain links TRBV11-2 to TRBJ2-4, with D possibly being TRBD1 (5 bases). The J call is doubtful: the DNA matches TRBJ2-7 better. This CDR3 has 17 amino acids. Germline V lookup: CDR1 SGHAT, CDR2 FQNNGV. The CDR3 is CASSSPPKATDSYEQYF. The CDR3, as DNA: TGTGCCAGCAGCTCTCCCCCAAAAGCGACAGATTCTTACGAGCAGTACTTC.

V is TRBV2 and J is TRBJ1-2; D not certain. Trimming cost V 7 bases and J 1 base, with 10 bases left between them. CDR3 size: 13 residues. The V gene's germline CDR1 is SNHLY and CDR2 FYNNEI. CDR3 amino acids: CASTLNINYGYTF. In nucleotides, the CDR3 is TGTGCCAGCACCCTGAACATTAACTATGGCTACACCTTC.

This chain connects TRBV10-3 to TRBJ2-5; 11 bases agree with TRBD1. The germline V gene has CDR1 ENHRY and CDR2 SYGVKD. The CDR3 totals 17 residues. After removal of 5 bases from V and 3 bases from J, the junction contained 11 bases not matched to a gene. CDR3 sequence reads: CAISSSTRDRGKETQYF. The CDR3 region has the DNA TGTGCCATCAGTTCCTCTACCCGGGACAGGGGGAAAGAGACCCAGTACTTC.

The rearrangement links TRBV20-1 to TRBJ1-5; no clear D. V lost 0 bases and J 6 bases, leaving 3 bases between the germline ends. Germline V lookup: CDR1 DFQATT, CDR2 SNEGSKA (reference sequence). This CDR3 comprises 11 residues. The CDR3 protein is CSARDAQPQHF. Here the CDR3 DNA reads TGCAGTGCTAGAGATGCTCAGCCCCAGCATTTT.